This is a list of T cell receptor beta chains from one sample in a study of CD4+ T cells in melanoma. Repertoires were generated with immunoSEQ multiplex PCR, while TCRdb's copy carries only in-frame clones and drops some. This table has approximately 9,400 clones, approximately 60% appearing once. The sequencing input was cells from a culture (not recorded whether cultured in vitro). These receptor sequences come from a human donor with melanoma. The conserved cysteine and the conserved F or W are not part of the CDR3 here. Fields, in order: clone size, V gene, CDR3 protein. Only part of the rows carry a size: once, few, many, or a class if the clone is expanded.

- TRBV11-3 ASSLVGSGELF
- TRBV5-1 ASSLDYNRNEKLF
- TRBV5-1 ASSLRTAPDTDTQY
- TRBV2 ASRGGLAGRYEQF
- TRBV6-5 ASQSTTDTQY
- TRBV4-1 ASSHDIYASPLH
- TRBV2 ASSEAGPPGDTQY
- TRBV7-8 ASSPNFARPYEQF
- TRBV5-1 ASSFLDTGELF
- TRBV2 ASRGEGSYNEQF
- TRBV5-1 ASSLVAGVYNEQF
few TRBV4-2 ASSQDLGRGRTYEQY
- TRBV29-1 SVLYSGNTIY
- TRBV11-3 ASSTGGSGETQY
few TRBV11-3 ASSLDSNEQF
- TRBV6-5 ASSELGRGYT
- TRBV11-2 ASSLGWDTDTQY
- TRBV10-3 AISPGGTYNEQF
- TRBV28 ASSLFWAGKNTEAF
- TRBV4-1 ASSKDSWNQPQH
- TRBV9 ASSRDRRGEPQH
- TRBV23-1 ASPGPEDPLH
- TRBV19 ASSTGAAGYEQY
once TRBV7-3 ASSYTSGGRSTDTQY
- TRBV30 ACPGALANYGYT
- TRBV15 ATSSPKTGLGNYGYT
- TRBV5-1 ASGVSGDEGTQY
few TRBV4-1 ASSRPGPGAF
- TRBV18 ASSFSGREGKLF
- TRBV27 ASSLSLGTVGSPLH
- TRBV9 ASSEPSNGQSNYGYT
- TRBV6-5 ASSYDGNGELF
- TRBV19 ASSIPRGRHSYEQY
- TRBV27 ASSLQRGGTDTQY
once TRBV25-1 ASRVTGEQY
- TRBV2 ASRGRTNEQF
once TRBV11-3 ASSYRGGTYNEQF
medium-sized TRBV2 ASSGVQGRNVLGEQY
- TRBV7-2 ASSLGGGVAGKQY
- TRBV6-6 ASSTWGERDGYT
once TRBV4-1 ASSTIRGVTTYEQY
- TRBV29-1 SVEKTGEVGYT
- TRBV29-1 SVTIVTGTDTQY
- TRBV7-8 ASSKRAAVVTGELF
- TRBV29-1 SVEEGRRTSYT
- TRBV19 ASSTKTGLYEQF
- TRBV6-6 ASSGKRGINEKLF
- TRBV7-3 ASSLTGELGDTQY
- TRBV7-9 ASSSTSSGGLDTQY
few TRBV5-8 ASSLVRGNTEAF
- TRBV5-6 ASSLAQGIREAF
- TRBV5-8 ASSLGHNYGYT
- TRBV6-1 ASTGAGPWDTQY
few TRBV29-1 SVKRAENTEAF